This entry describes one T cell receptor (beta chain). An immunoSEQ assay, version v3.0, was performed at survey level. For each individual sample, sequencing targeted about 40,000-55,000 T-cell genomes. Clones were read by immunoSEQ multiplex PCR, and TCRdb kept only the in-frame ones, dropping some. The data show tens of thousands of clones, about 93% seen once. Germline-derived CDR1 and CDR2 are SGHAT and FQNNGV. CDR3 length: 14 residues. Trimming took 5 bases from V and 3 from J, leaving 13 bases between them. Sampling of each donor yielded at least one pre-ART PBMC sample and at least two post-ART PBMC samples. Cryopreserved PBMC, at about 0.85-10 million per sample, were present before DNA extraction. The sample is drawn from a study of long-term antiretroviral therapy in people with HIV.

The V gene is TRBV11-2, the J gene TRBJ1-1; D is unclear. The clonotype comes from a woman aged 40 to 49 with HIV. This specimen was unsorted PBMCs, taken just over 5 years after starting antiretroviral therapy. This chain's CDR3 is CASSPPGMYTEAFF. For the CDR3, the DNA is TGTGCCAGCAGCCCGCCGGGCATGTACACTGAAGCTTTCTTT.